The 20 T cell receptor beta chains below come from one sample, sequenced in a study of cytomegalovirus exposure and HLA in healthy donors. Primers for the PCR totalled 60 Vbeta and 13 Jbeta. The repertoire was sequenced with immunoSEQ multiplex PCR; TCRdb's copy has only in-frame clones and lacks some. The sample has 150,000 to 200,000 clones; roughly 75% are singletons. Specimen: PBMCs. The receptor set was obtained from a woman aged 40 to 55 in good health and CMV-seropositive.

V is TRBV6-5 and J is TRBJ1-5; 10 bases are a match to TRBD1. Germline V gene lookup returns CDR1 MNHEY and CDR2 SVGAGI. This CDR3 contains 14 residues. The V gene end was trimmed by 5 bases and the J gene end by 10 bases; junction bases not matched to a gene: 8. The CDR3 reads CASSNRDRGYPQHF. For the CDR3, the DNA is TGTGCCAGCAGTAACCGGGACAGGGGATATCCCCAGCATTTT.

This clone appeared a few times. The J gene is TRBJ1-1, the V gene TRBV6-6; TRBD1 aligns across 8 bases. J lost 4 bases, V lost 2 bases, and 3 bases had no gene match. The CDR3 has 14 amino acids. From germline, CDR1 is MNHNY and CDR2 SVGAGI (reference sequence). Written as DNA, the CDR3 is TGTGCCAGCAGTTACATCGGACAGGGCACTGAAGCTTTCTTT. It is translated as CASSYIGQGTEAFF.

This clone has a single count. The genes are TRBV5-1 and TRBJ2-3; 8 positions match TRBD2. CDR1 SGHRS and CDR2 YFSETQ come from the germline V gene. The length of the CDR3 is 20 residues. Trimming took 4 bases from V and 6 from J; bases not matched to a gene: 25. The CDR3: CASSPRGGPTSWERADTQYF. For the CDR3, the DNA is TGCGCCAGCAGCCCACGGGGGGGACCGACTAGCTGGGAGAGGGCTGATACGCAGTATTTT.

CDR3 sequence (DNA): TGTGCCAGCAGCCGGGACAGGGTCTCCTACGAGCAGTACTTC. This sequence encodes CASSRDRVSYEQYF. The chain has TRBV6-6 and TRBJ2-7; 9 bases line up with TRBD1. V gave up 6 bases and J gave up 0 bases; unmatched junction bases: 3. The CDR3 runs to 14 residues. Germline V gene sequence: CDR1 MNHNY, CDR2 SVGAGI (reference sequence).

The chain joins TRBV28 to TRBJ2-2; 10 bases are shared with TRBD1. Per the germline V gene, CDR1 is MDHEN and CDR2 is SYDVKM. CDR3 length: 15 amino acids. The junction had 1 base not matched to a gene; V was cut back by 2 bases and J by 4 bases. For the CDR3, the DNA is TGTGCCAGCAGTTTAGGGACAGGGGTCACCGGGGAGCTGTTTTTT. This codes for CASSLGTGVTGELFF.

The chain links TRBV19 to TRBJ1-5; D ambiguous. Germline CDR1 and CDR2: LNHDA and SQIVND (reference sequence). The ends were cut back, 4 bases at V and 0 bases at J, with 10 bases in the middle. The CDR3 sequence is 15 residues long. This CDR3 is CASSTTPNSNQPQHF. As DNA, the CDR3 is TGTGCCAGTAGTACGACACCAAATAGCAATCAGCCCCAGCATTTT.

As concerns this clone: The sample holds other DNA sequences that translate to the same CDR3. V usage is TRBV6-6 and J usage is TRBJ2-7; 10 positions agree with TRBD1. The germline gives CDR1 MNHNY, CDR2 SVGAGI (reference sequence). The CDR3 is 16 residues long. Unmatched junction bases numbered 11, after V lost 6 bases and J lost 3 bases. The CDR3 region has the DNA TGTGCCAGCAGCCGGGACAGGGGCTTTGGAAACTACGAGCAGTACTTC. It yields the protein CASSRDRGFGNYEQYF.

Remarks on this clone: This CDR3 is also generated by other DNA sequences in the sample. Here the CDR3 reads CASSSGSYEQYF. In nucleotides, the CDR3 is TGTGCCAGCAGTTCCGGGTCCTACGAGCAGTACTTC. The chain combines TRBV6-5 with TRBJ2-7; D not certain. The germline V and J ends were trimmed by 4 bases and 1 base, with 5 bases remaining between them. This CDR3 spans 12 amino acids. Germline V gene lookup returns CDR1 MNHEY and CDR2 SVGAGI.

The CDR3: CASSDSVGSEFKQYF. In DNA form, the CDR3 reads TGTGCCAGCAGTGACAGTGTGGGGAGCGAATTCAAGCAGTACTTC. This chain uses TRBV6-1 with TRBJ2-7; the D gene is possibly TRBD2 (5 bases). V was clipped by 3 bases and J by 8 bases, with 20 bases between them. The CDR3 consists of 15 residues. CDR1 is MNHNS and CDR2 is SASEGT in the germline V gene.

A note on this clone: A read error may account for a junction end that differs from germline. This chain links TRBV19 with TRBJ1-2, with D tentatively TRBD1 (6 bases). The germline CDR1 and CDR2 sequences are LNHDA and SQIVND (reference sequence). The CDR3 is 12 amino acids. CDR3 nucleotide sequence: TGTGCCAGTAGAGACAGGCCTTCTGTTCTTCTCTTC. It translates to CASRDRPSVLLF.

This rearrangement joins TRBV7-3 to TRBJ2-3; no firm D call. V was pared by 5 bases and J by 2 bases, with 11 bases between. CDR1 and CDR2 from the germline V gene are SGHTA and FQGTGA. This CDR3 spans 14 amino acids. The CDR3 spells CASSPPGLTDTQYF. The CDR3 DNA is TGTGCCAGCAGCCCCCCAGGCCTCACAGATACGCAGTATTTT.

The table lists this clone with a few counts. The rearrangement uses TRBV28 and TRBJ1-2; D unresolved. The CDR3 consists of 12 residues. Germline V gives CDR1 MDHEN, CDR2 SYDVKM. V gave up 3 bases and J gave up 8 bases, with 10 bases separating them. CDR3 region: CASSFPMYGYTF. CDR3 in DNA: TGTGCCAGCAGTTTTCCTATGTACGGCTACACCTTC.

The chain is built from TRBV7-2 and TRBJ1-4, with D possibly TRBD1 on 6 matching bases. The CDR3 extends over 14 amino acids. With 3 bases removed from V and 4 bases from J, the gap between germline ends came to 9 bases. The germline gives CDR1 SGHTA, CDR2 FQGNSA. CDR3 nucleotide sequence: TGTGCCAGCAGCTTTGGGGGCGGTAATGAAAAACTGTTTTTT. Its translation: CASSFGGGNEKLFF.

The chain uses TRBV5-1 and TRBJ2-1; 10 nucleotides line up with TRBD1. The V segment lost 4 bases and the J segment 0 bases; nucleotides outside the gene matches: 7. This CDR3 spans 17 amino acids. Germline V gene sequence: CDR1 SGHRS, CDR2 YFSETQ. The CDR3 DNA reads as TGCGCCAGCAGCGTCGGGACAGGGGCCTACTCCTACAATGAGCAGTTCTTC. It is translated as CASSVGTGAYSYNEQFF.

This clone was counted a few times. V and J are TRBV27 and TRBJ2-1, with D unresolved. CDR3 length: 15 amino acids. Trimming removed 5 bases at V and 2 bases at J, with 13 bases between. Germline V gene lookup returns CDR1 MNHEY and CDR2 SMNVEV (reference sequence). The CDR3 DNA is TGTGCCAGCAGTCCCTTACTCGCGGCCTACAATGAGCAGTTCTTC. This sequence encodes CASSPLLAAYNEQFF.

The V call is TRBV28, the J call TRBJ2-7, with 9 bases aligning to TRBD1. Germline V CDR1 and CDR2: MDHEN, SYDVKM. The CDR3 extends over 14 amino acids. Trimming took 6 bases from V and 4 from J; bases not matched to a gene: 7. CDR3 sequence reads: CASRPQGAKYEQYF. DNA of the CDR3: TGTGCCAGCAGACCACAGGGGGCAAAGTACGAGCAGTACTTC.

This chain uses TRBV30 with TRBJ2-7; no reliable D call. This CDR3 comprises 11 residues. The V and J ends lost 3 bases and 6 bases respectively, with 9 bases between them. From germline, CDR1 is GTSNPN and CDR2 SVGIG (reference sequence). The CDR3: CAWRSGGEQYF. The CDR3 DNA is TGTGCCTGGAGGTCCGGTGGCGAGCAGTACTTC.

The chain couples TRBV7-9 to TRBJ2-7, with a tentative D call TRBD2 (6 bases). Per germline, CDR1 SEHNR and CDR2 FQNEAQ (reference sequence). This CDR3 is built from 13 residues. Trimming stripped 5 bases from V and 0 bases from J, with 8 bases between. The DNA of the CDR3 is TGTGCCAGCAGCCTGACTAGCTCCTACGAGCAGTACTTC. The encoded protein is CASSLTSSYEQYF.

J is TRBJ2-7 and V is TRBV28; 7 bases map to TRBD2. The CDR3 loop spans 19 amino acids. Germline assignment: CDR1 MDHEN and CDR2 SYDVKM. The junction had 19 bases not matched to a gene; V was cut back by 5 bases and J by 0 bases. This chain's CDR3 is CASSPRAWSGRVSSYEQYF. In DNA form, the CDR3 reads TGTGCCAGCAGTCCTAGGGCATGGTCTGGGAGGGTGAGCTCCTACGAGCAGTACTTC.

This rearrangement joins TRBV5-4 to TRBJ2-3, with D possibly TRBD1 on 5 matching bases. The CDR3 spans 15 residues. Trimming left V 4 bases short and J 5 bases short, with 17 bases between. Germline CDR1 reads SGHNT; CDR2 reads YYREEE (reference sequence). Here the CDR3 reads CASSAPDKARDTQYF. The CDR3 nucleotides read TGTGCCAGCAGCGCGCCGGACAAAGCACGAGATACGCAGTATTTT. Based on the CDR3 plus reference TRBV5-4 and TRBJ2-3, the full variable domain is ETGVTQSPTHLIKTRGQQVTLRCSSQSGHNTVSWYQQALGQGPQFIFQYYREEENGRGNFPPRFSGLQFPNYSSELNVNALELDDSALYLCASSAPDKARDTQYFGPGTRLTVL.